This entry describes one T cell receptor (beta chain). Its antigen is as yet unknown. The data were obtained in a study of cytomegalovirus exposure and HLA in healthy donors. Both 60 Vbeta primers and 13 Jbeta primers went into the PCR. Libraries were prepared by immunoSEQ multiplex PCR; TCRdb keeps only in-frame clonotypes and omits some of them. Of some 200,000 clones listed, approximately 85% are singletons. Findings and limits, study-wide: Published work reported that the classifier diagnosed cytomegalovirus status with high specificity and sensitivity. Compared with the approximately 700-donor mean, an Asian-associated ancestry cluster reportedly had fewer N-insertions, according to a later analysis.

Unmatched junction bases numbered 9, after V lost 8 bases and J lost 3 bases. The CDR3 runs 16 residues. Germline V CDR1 and CDR2: LGHNA, YNFKEQ. This clonotype was obtained from a woman between 50 and 59 years old in good health and CMV-seropositive. The sample was PBMCs. The rearrangement joins TRBV4-2 to TRBJ2-2; 10 bases agree with TRBD2. CDR3 amino acids: CASSREAGGDTGELFF. The CDR3 coding sequence is TGTGCCAGCTCTCGGGAAGCGGGAGGGGACACCGGGGAGCTGTTTTTT.